These T cell receptor beta chains were read from a single sample in a study of T-cell reconstitution after alpha-beta-depleted transplantation in children. A single record per CDR3 protein comes from TCRdb applying MiXCR to the PCR reads. Here the sample spans about 58,000 distinct CDR3 sequences, 44% being singletons. The starting material was PBMCs, mostly from graft donor cells, obtained 360 days after TCRalphabeta/CD19-depleted stem cell transplant. Receptors were obtained from a male patient younger than 18 who had a stem cell transplant for acute lymphoblastic leukemia, so the T cells may come from the graft donor. Both conserved end residues are part of each CDR3. A D gene is named only where the DNA matches it firmly. Some rows mark clone size as missing; the rest say once, few, many or name a class of expanded clone.

CDR3 DNA: TGTGCCAGCAGCGGGTGGGATAAGGGGGGAAAGGAGACCCAGTACTTC
CDR3 protein: CASSGWDKGGKETQYF
clone size: NA
J gene: TRBJ2-5
D gene: NA
V gene: TRBV9

CDR3 DNA: TGTGCCAGCAATCCCACTAGCGGCCTCTGGAATGAGCAGTTCTTC
CDR3 protein: CASNPTSGLWNEQFF
clone size: NA
J gene: TRBJ2-1
D gene: TRBD2
V gene: TRBV12-3/TRBV12-4

CDR3 DNA: TGCGCCAGCAGCGGGACAGGGACGACCACCTCCGAGCAGTACTTC
CDR3 protein: CASSGTGTTTSEQYF
clone size: NA
J gene: TRBJ2-7
D gene: TRBD1
V gene: TRBV5-1

CDR3 DNA: TGTGCCAGCAGTCAACCGGGACTAAACTACGAGCAGTACTTC
CDR3 protein: CASSQPGLNYEQYF
clone size: NA
J gene: TRBJ2-7
D gene: TRBD2
V gene: TRBV27

CDR3 DNA: TGCGCCAGCAGCTTGTATCAGAGTCCCTACGAGCAGTACTTC
CDR3 protein: CASSLYQSPYEQYF
clone size: NA
J gene: TRBJ2-7
D gene: NA
V gene: TRBV5-1

CDR3 DNA: TGTGCCAGCAGCTTAAACCGTATGAACACTGAAGCTTTCTTT
CDR3 protein: CASSLNRMNTEAFF
clone size: few
J gene: TRBJ1-1
D gene: NA
V gene: TRBV7-2

CDR3 DNA: TGTGCCAGCAGTTACCGGCTAGCGGGGTACCCCCAAGAGACCCAGTACTTC
CDR3 protein: CASSYRLAGYPQETQYF
clone size: once
J gene: TRBJ2-5
D gene: TRBD2
V gene: TRBV6-5

CDR3 DNA: TGTGCCAGCAGCCCGGACAGGTCCTCCTACGAGCAGTACTTC
CDR3 protein: CASSPDRSSYEQYF
clone size: NA
J gene: TRBJ2-7
D gene: TRBD1
V gene: TRBV4-2

CDR3 DNA: TGTGCCAGCAGCCTCGATGCCGGTTTTGGAAACATTCAGTACTTC
CDR3 protein: CASSLDAGFGNIQYF
clone size: NA
J gene: TRBJ2-4
D gene: NA
V gene: TRBV7-3

CDR3 DNA: TGTGCCAGCAGCAACCCGGGACAGGGAGACGAGACCCAGTACTTC
CDR3 protein: CASSNPGQGDETQYF
clone size: NA
J gene: TRBJ2-5
D gene: TRBD1
V gene: TRBV5-5

CDR3 DNA: TGTGCCAGCAGCGTAGCCCCGGACAGGTCTTCCTACAATGAGCAGTTCTTC
CDR3 protein: CASSVAPDRSSYNEQFF
clone size: NA
J gene: TRBJ2-1
D gene: TRBD1
V gene: TRBV9

CDR3 DNA: TGTGCCAGCAGAATAGGCCAGCCACGCCACCTGACGACCGATGAGCAGTTCTTC
CDR3 protein: CASRIGQPRHLTTDEQFF
clone size: NA
J gene: TRBJ2-1
D gene: NA
V gene: TRBV12-3/TRBV12-4

CDR3 DNA: TGCAGCGTGAGGACAGGGGGTCGGGAGCAGTACTTC
CDR3 protein: CSVRTGGREQYF
clone size: few
J gene: TRBJ2-7
D gene: TRBD1
V gene: TRBV29-1

CDR3 DNA: TGTGCCAGCAGCCCTTTAGCGGGAGGGGTCTACGAGCAGTACTTC
CDR3 protein: CASSPLAGGVYEQYF
clone size: NA
J gene: TRBJ2-7
D gene: TRBD2
V gene: TRBV3-1

CDR3 DNA: TGCAGTGCTTTTGTTGGACGGCGGACCTCCTACGAGCAGTACTTC
CDR3 protein: CSAFVGRRTSYEQYF
clone size: few
J gene: TRBJ2-7
D gene: NA
V gene: TRBV20-1

CDR3 DNA: TGTGCCAGCAGATCCGGGTCTGACAATGAAAAACTGTTTTTT
CDR3 protein: CASRSGSDNEKLFF
clone size: NA
J gene: TRBJ1-4
D gene: NA
V gene: TRBV12-3/TRBV12-4

CDR3 DNA: TGTGCCAGCAGCCTAACAGCTAGCGGGGTCGGGGAGACCCAGTACTTC
CDR3 protein: CASSLTASGVGETQYF
clone size: few
J gene: TRBJ2-5
D gene: TRBD2
V gene: TRBV9